These 15 T cell receptor beta chains originate from one sample sequenced in a study of T cells in localized non-small cell lung cancer. Clones were sequenced by immunoSEQ multiplex PCR, and TCRdb holds only the in-frame ones, with some missing. Among about 64,000 clones, 81% were seen once, and the ten largest hold roughly 5%. Material: PBMCs, obtained before any cancer treatment. These receptors came from a man aged 35 to 69 with stage II lung adenocarcinoma.

The chain is built from TRBV10-3 and TRBJ1-1, with 11 nucleotides matching TRBD1. Trimming cost V 6 bases and J 4 bases; bases outside gene matches: 1. The CDR3 loop spans 13 amino acids. CDR1 ENHRY and CDR2 SYGVKD come from the germline V gene. The CDR3 DNA follows: TGTGCCATCAGGGGGACAGGGGGCACTGAAGCTTTCTTT. This codes for CAIRGTGGTEAFF.

This chain links TRBV25-1 with TRBJ2-7; 11 positions match TRBD2. Germline CDR1 MGHDK, CDR2 SYGVNS. This CDR3 comprises 14 residues. Trimming took 6 bases from V and 8 from J; bases not matched to a gene: 9. The CDR3: CASRQTSGSNQQYF. CDR3 nucleotides: TGTGCCAGCAGGCAAACTAGCGGGAGTAACCAGCAGTACTTC.

The chain carries TRBV4-1 and TRBJ2-5; possible D gene TRBD1, 6 bases. Germline CDR1 is MGHRA and CDR2 is YSYEKL. There are 15 residues in the CDR3. Trimming stripped 1 base from V and 5 bases from J, with 14 bases between. CDR3 coding DNA: TGCGCCAGCAGCCAAGGTCACAGGGCAACGGAGACCCAGTACTTC. The encoded protein is CASSQGHRATETQYF.

The V call is TRBV25-1, the J call TRBJ2-3; D call uncertain. The V gene lost 1 base and the J gene lost 2 bases, with 10 bases spanning the gap. The germline V gene encodes CDR1 MGHDK and CDR2 SYGVNS. This CDR3 is 15 amino acids long. The CDR3 region is CASSEWSRNTDTQYF. The CDR3 DNA reads as TGTGCCAGCAGTGAATGGAGTCGGAACACAGATACGCAGTATTTT. Drawing the rest from reference TRBV25-1 and TRBJ2-3, the complete variable domain is EADIYQTPRYLVIGTGKKITLECSQTMGHDKMYWYQQDPGMELHLIHYSYGVNSTEKGDLSSESTVSRIRTEHFPLTLESARPSHTSQYLCASSEWSRNTDTQYFGPGTRLTVL.

The chain combines TRBV7-8 with TRBJ2-7; 8 nucleotides match TRBD1. Trimming cost V 5 bases and J 1 base; bases outside gene matches: 10. This CDR3 is 16 amino acids long. Germline assignment: CDR1 SGHVS and CDR2 FQNEAQ. CDR3 amino acids: CASSTWGTGASYEQYF. Written as DNA, the CDR3 is TGTGCCAGCAGCACCTGGGGGACAGGCGCTTCCTACGAGCAGTACTTC.

This chain links TRBV5-5 with TRBJ1-2, with D tentatively TRBD1 (5 bases). The CDR3 has 15 residues. Germline CDR1 and CDR2: SGHKS and YYEKEE (reference sequence). Trimming removed 0 bases from V and 2 bases from J, with 11 bases in between. The CDR3: CASSLGQGGNYGYTF. The CDR3 bases are TGTGCCAGCAGCTTGGGGCAGGGAGGAAACTATGGCTACACCTTC.

The chain carries TRBV7-9 and TRBJ2-7; perhaps D is TRBD1 or TRBD2 (5 bases each). Between the trimmed V and J ends, which lost 3 bases and 2 bases, there was a span of 11 bases. Per the germline V gene, CDR1 is SEHNR and CDR2 is FQNEAQ (reference sequence). The CDR3 covers 14 residues. CDR3 region: CASSLGDHPYEQYF. CDR3 DNA sequence: TGTGCCAGCAGCTTGGGGGACCATCCCTACGAGCAGTACTTC.

The chain couples TRBV9 to TRBJ1-1; no clear D gene. The germline CDR1 and CDR2 sequences are SGDLS and YYNGEE. V was cut by 0 bases and J by 6 bases, with 9 bases left in between. The CDR3 sequence is 13 residues long. CDR3 DNA sequence: TGTGCCAGCAGCGTAGGGCACACCGCTGAAGCTTTCTTT. Residues: CASSVGHTAEAFF. The whole variable domain, remainder taken from reference TRBV9 and TRBJ1-1, is DSGVTQTPKHLITATGQRVTLRCSPRSGDLSVYWYQQSLDQGLQFLIQYYNGEERAKGNILERFSAQQFPDLHSELNLSSLELGDSALYFCASSVGHTAEAFFGQGTRLTVV.

This CDR3 is CASSLPGQYTEAFF. The CDR3 bases are TGCGCCAGCAGCTTGCCAGGACAGTACACTGAAGCTTTCTTT. The chain links TRBV5-1 to TRBJ1-1; tentative D call: TRBD1 (6 bases). CDR3 size: 14 residues. The germline CDR1 and CDR2 sequences are SGHRS and YFSETQ. The V end lost 1 base, the J end lost 3 bases, and 10 bases lay between the germline ends.

The chain has TRBV6-1 and TRBJ2-2; 8 bases line up with TRBD1. The CDR3 sequence is 14 residues long. Unmatched junction bases numbered 8, after V lost 8 bases and J lost 6 bases. Germline V gives CDR1 MNHNS, CDR2 SASEGT. In DNA, the CDR3 is TGTGCCAGCGGGGACAGGATAGAGGCCGGGGAGCTGTTTTTT. Translated: CASGDRIEAGELFF.

This chain connects TRBV15 to TRBJ2-2, with TRBD1 matching 8 bases. Trimming removed 3 bases from V and 1 base from J; junction bases left unmatched: 4. This CDR3 region has 16 residues. CDR1 is LNHNV and CDR2 is YYDKDF in the germline V gene (reference sequence). Here the CDR3 reads CATSSGQGENTGELFF. DNA of the CDR3: TGTGCCACCAGCAGCGGACAGGGCGAGAACACCGGGGAGCTGTTTTTT.

This clone was counted only a few times. The chain combines TRBV7-2 with TRBJ1-5, with D maybe TRBD1 (5 bases). Trimming took off 3 bases at V and 4 bases at J, with 10 bases between the two ends. This CDR3 is 14 amino acids long. Germline V gene data show CDR1 as SGHTA and CDR2 as FQGNSA. DNA of the CDR3: TGTGCCAGCAGCTTCGTGGGGGAGAATCAGCCCCAGCATTTT. It encodes CASSFVGENQPQHF.

A note on this clone: The junction departs from the called germline gene at one end, perhaps through a read error. V usage is TRBV14 and J usage is TRBJ2-7, with 7 bases matching TRBD1. Germline values: CDR1 SGHDN, CDR2 FVKESK. There are 13 residues in the CDR3. Here the CDR3 DNA reads TGTGCCAGCAGCCAAGAACAGGGGAGAGTATGGGACTTC. Its protein product is CASSQEQGRVWDF.

The V and J genes are TRBV6-6 and TRBJ2-7; no clear D. The ends were cut back, 0 bases at V and 6 bases at J, with 12 bases in the middle. CDR1 MNHNY and CDR2 SVGAGI come from the germline V gene (reference sequence). The CDR3 runs to 14 residues. The CDR3 nucleotides are TGTGCCAGCAGTTACTCGACGAGCTCCCCCGAGCAGTACTTC. This translates into CASSYSTSSPEQYF.

The chain employs TRBV6-1 and TRBJ2-7; D remains unclear. Trimming cost V 7 bases and J 1 base, with 8 bases left between them. Germline V gene data show CDR1 as MNHNS and CDR2 as SASEGT. The CDR3 spans 12 residues. The CDR3 DNA follows: TGTGCCAGCACTACGGTATCCTACGAGCAGTACTTC. Translated: CASTTVSYEQYF.